These T cell receptor beta chains were read from a single sample in a study of blood T cell repertoires in COVID-19. Some clones are missing from TCRdb's copy, which holds only in-frame ones; the method was immunoSEQ multiplex PCR. The table records around 340,000 clones, almost 90% of them present only once. Source material: PBMCs or T cells enriched from blood (not recorded which). All receptors come from a woman aged 25 to 39 who had been exposed to COVID-19. CDR3s include the opening cysteine and the closing phenylalanine or tryptophan. The size field is filled for only some rows; it gives once, few, many or a size class.

cdr3_aa: CASSQDRGTGNEKLFF
clone_size: .
v_call: TRBV4-1
j_call: TRBJ1-4

cdr3_aa: CASSLERLAGVDTQYF
clone_size: .
v_call: TRBV7-2
j_call: TRBJ2-3

cdr3_aa: CASSLGDRVRSPLHF
clone_size: .
v_call: TRBV5-8
j_call: TRBJ1-6

cdr3_aa: CAISPERERAQYF
clone_size: .
v_call: TRBV10-3
j_call: TRBJ2-3

cdr3_aa: CASSPPSGQVVRQPQHF
clone_size: .
v_call: TRBV18
j_call: TRBJ1-5

cdr3_aa: CASSEAQERLSSYNEQFF
clone_size: .
v_call: TRBV2
j_call: TRBJ2-1

cdr3_aa: CASSFPLLAVYNEQFF
clone_size: .
v_call: TRBV28
j_call: TRBJ2-1

cdr3_aa: CASSTPGQGSTDTQYF
clone_size: .
v_call: TRBV28
j_call: TRBJ2-3

cdr3_aa: CASSLSQGGWAYEQYF
clone_size: .
v_call: TRBV27
j_call: TRBJ2-7

cdr3_aa: CAWSGGRVEKLFF
clone_size: .
v_call: TRBV30
j_call: TRBJ1-4

cdr3_aa: CASTGSWGTEAFF
clone_size: .
v_call: TRBV12-3/TRBV12-4
j_call: TRBJ1-1

cdr3_aa: CASSFTGGVYGYTF
clone_size: once
v_call: TRBV27
j_call: TRBJ1-2

cdr3_aa: CSVETFPGQGSGANVLTF
clone_size: .
v_call: TRBV29-1
j_call: TRBJ2-6

cdr3_aa: CASTREWMSEQFF
clone_size: .
v_call: TRBV19
j_call: TRBJ2-1

cdr3_aa: CASSLWGVGETQYF
clone_size: .
v_call: TRBV5-1
j_call: TRBJ2-5

cdr3_aa: CASSTHRTSGSSYEQYF
clone_size: .
v_call: TRBV7-9
j_call: TRBJ2-7